The 8 T cell receptor beta chains reported below all come from one sample, sequenced in a study of cytomegalovirus exposure and HLA in healthy donors (dated by TCRdb to the late 2010s). The library was prepared using the immunoSEQ multiplex PCR assay. The table was pulled from immuneACCESS by TCRdb, which kept in-frame rearrangements only. Such tables lose some clones; where checked, under half of the loss comes from unresolved V genes, and the rest has no known cause. Present in this sample are 60,000 to 65,000 clones, about 95% of which were seen just once. Approximately 5.4% of the sample is in the top ten clones. Sequencing was done on a sample of PBMCs. The receptors derive from a young woman in good health and CMV-seropositive.

CDR3 in DNA: TGCGCCAGCAGCTTCCCGGTGCCGGAGACCCAGTACTTC. As protein: CASSFPVPETQYF. The chain combines TRBV5-1 with TRBJ2-5; D ambiguous. Germline V CDR1 and CDR2: SGHRS, YFSETQ. The length of the CDR3 is 13 residues. V lost 2 bases, J lost 5 bases, and 10 bases lay in between.

This clone was seen more than once but under ten times. CDR3 loop: CASTEGSGIHEQYF. The CDR3 DNA reads TGTGCCAGCACCGAAGGAAGCGGGATCCACGAGCAGTACTTC. The V and J genes are TRBV25-1 and TRBJ2-7; 7 bases are a match to TRBD2. There are 14 residues in the CDR3. Looked up from germline, CDR1 is MGHDK and CDR2 is SYGVNS. The V segment lost 7 bases and the J segment 5 bases; nucleotides outside the gene matches: 11.

The CDR3 is CASSQDTVLAGDRLGEQFF. CDR3 bases: TGTGCCAGCAGCCAAGATACAGTCCTAGCGGGAGATCGATTAGGTGAGCAGTTCTTC. The genes are TRBV4-2 and TRBJ2-1; 10 bases match TRBD2. Germline CDR1 reads LGHNA; CDR2 reads YNFKEQ. The CDR3 has 19 amino acids. Losses at the gene ends were 0 bases for V and 9 bases for J; bases not matched to a gene: 17.

The V and J genes are TRBV6-1 and TRBJ2-2; D is undetermined. Trimming left V 2 bases short and J 4 bases short, with 17 bases between. The CDR3 is 17 residues long. Germline CDR1 is MNHNS and CDR2 is SASEGT. The CDR3 loop is CASSERLRGVGTGELFF. The CDR3 DNA sequence: TGTGCCAGCAGTGAACGGTTAAGAGGAGTGGGCACCGGGGAGCTGTTTTTT.

On this clone: The junction departs from the called germline gene at one end, perhaps through a read error. V and J are TRBV7-7 and TRBJ2-2; 9 nucleotides line up with TRBD1. CDR1 and CDR2 from the germline V gene are SSHAT and FNYEAQ (reference sequence). This CDR3 spans 16 amino acids. The CDR3 region is CASSSTTGGVFGELFF. CDR3 in DNA: TGTGCTAGCAGCTCTACGACAGGGGGGGTTTTCGGGGAGCTGTTTTTT.

This chain connects TRBV11-2 to TRBJ1-4; TRBD1 aligns across 7 bases. V lost 4 bases to trimming and J lost 4 bases; unmatched junction nucleotides: 9. Germline assignment: CDR1 SGHAT and CDR2 FQNNGV. The CDR3 consists of 16 residues. This CDR3 is CASSSSGQILNEKLFF. The CDR3 nucleotides read TGTGCCAGCAGCTCATCGGGACAGATCCTTAATGAAAAACTGTTTTTT.

CDR3 residues: CASSFSSGGKETQYF. CDR3 DNA: TGTGCCAGCAGTTTCTCTAGCGGGGGGAAAGAGACCCAGTACTTC. The J gene is TRBJ2-5, the V gene TRBV7-8; the match to TRBD2 covers 11 bases. The junction had 6 bases not matched to a gene; V was cut back by 6 bases and J by 3 bases. Per germline, CDR1 SGHVS and CDR2 FQNEAQ. The CDR3 is made up of 15 amino acids.

The chain combines TRBV11-3 with TRBJ2-4; D perhaps matches TRBD1 (6 bases). In germline, CDR1 is SGHNT, CDR2 YENEEA. This CDR3 is 13 amino acids long. V gave up 5 bases and J gave up 9 bases, with 14 bases separating them. The CDR3 sequence: CASSQDPRGIQYF. The CDR3, as DNA: TGTGCCAGCAGCCAAGACCCCAGGGGCATTCAGTACTTC.